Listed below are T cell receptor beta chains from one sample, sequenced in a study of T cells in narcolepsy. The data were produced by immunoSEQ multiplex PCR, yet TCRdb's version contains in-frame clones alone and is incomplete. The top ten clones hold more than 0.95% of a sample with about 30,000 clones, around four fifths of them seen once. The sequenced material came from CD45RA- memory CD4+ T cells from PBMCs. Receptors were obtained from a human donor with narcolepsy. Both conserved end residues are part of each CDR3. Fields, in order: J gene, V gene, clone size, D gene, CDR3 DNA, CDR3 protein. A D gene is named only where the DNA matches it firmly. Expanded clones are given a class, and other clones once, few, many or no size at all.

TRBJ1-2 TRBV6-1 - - TGTGCCAGCAGTGTGTTAGCTAACTATGGCTACACCTTC CASSVLANYGYTF
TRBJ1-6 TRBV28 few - TGTGCCAGCAACAAAAGGGGGTACAATTCACCCCTCCACTTT CASNKRGYNSPLHF
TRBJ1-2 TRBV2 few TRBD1 TGTGCCAGCAGCGGACAGGCCGGTAACTATGGCTACACCTTC CASSGQAGNYGYTF
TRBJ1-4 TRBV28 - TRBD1 TGTGCCAGCAGCTTTTCTGACAGGGCTGAAAAACTGTTTTTT CASSFSDRAEKLFF
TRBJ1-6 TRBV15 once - TGTGCCACCGGAGGAGGGGTTAATTCACCCCTCCACTTT CATGGGVNSPLHF
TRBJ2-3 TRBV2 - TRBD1 TGTGCCAGCAGAAAGGGACAGATCACAGATACGCAGTATTTT CASRKGQITDTQYF
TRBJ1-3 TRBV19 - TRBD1 TGTGCCAGTAGTACGCGGACAGGGAGATCGGGGAGATCTGGAAACACCATATATTTT CASSTRTGRSGRSGNTIYF
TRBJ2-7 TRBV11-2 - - TGTGCCAGCAGCTTAGAACGGCTTAGCTCCTACGAGCAGTACTTC CASSLERLSSYEQYF
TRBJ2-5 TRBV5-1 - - TGCGCCAGCAGCTTGGACGGGTTTGGAGAGACCCAGTACTTC CASSLDGFGETQYF
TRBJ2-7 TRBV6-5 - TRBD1 TGTGCCAGCAGCCCCAGACAGGGGCCCTACGAGCAGTACTTC CASSPRQGPYEQYF
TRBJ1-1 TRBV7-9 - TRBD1 TGTGCCAGCAGCTTAGCCTGGACAGGGACAATGAACACTGAAGCTTTCTTT CASSLAWTGTMNTEAFF
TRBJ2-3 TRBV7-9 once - TGTGCCAGCAGCTTAGTGGGGTACACAGATACGCAGTATTTT CASSLVGYTDTQYF
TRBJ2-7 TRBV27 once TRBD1 TGTGCCAGCAGTCCGTCGACAGGGCCCTACGAGCAGTACTTC CASSPSTGPYEQYF
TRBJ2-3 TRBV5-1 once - TGCGCCAGCAGGACCTCGAGCGGCACAGATACGCAGTATTTT CASRTSSGTDTQYF
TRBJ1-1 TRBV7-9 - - TGTGCCAGCAGCTTAGAAAGGGGGGAAGCTTTCTTT CASSLERGEAFF